The clone carrying this TCR beta chain ranks as medium-sized. The antigen is undetermined. Rearranged V-D-J TRB sequences were amplified with a mixed TRB-A/B primer pool. MiXCR, applied by TCRdb to the multiplex PCR reads, yields one record per CDR3 protein. Here the sample spans over 1,500 distinct CDR3 sequences, approximately 23% being singletons. This entry is derived from a study of T cell repertoires in aging, cancer and after chemotherapy. Study-level points and caveats: In each cancer cohort, median generation probability increased across chemotherapy, suggesting thymic output rebounded.

Amplification of TCR beta used genomic DNA extracted from peripheral blood. The sequenced sample was blood. This TCR came from a human donor with a solid tumor.

The CDR3 DNA reads as TGTGCCAGCAGCCCAACCGCGGGACAGACCTACGAGCAGTACTTC. Translation: CASSPTAGQTYEQYF. The chain employs TRBV4-2 and TRBJ2-7, with TRBD1 as a possible D gene (7 bases). The germline V gene has CDR1 LGHNA and CDR2 YNFKEQ. CDR3 length: 15 residues. V was pared by 4 bases and J by 2 bases, with 15 bases between.